Included here is one T cell receptor (beta chain) sequence, with context. In this sample, this clonotype turned up many times. The antigen this receptor binds is unknown. No much larger clonotype is one base removed from it; base qualities were not supplied. The source of the sample is a study of T cells in Graves' hyperthyroidism and ophthalmopathy (dated by TCRdb to between 2018 and 2021). The study in broad terms: Peripheral blood samples were taken at initial diagnosis, before any treatment was given. Whether ophthalmopathy could be predicted prospectively was tested in an independent validation cohort made up of roughly 20 hyperthyroidism patients plus 17 patients who later progressed to ophthalmopathy. The roughly 100 discovery patients were divided at random into training and test sets in a 7:3 ratio. The paper reports TCR Vbeta CDR3 sequencing of fewer than 150 peripheral blood samples: approximately 41 ophthalmopathy, under 85 hyperthyroidism and 17 progressor patients. TCR V-J signatures able to tell the groups apart were searched for in a discovery cohort of approximately 95 patients, of whom roughly 42 had Graves' ophthalmopathy and more than 55 had stable Graves' hyperthyroidism. In addition, the study compared T-cell repertoires in thyroid tissue and in blood from several Graves' hyperthyroidism patients. After sampling, hyperthyroidism patients received methimazole starting at 30 mg daily, and ophthalmopathy patients received high-dose intravenous methylprednisolone.

Graves' hyperthyroidism was defined as stable when no progression to ophthalmopathy occurred over 18 months of follow-up. Hyperthyroidism patients were newly diagnosed, had a disease duration of under 2 months, and were aged 18 to 65 years. The study excluded patients with uncontrolled infections, other autoimmune diseases, pregnancy or lactation. Diagnoses relied on clinical symptoms, serum thyroxine and TRAb, thyroid ultrasound and orbital computed tomography. PBMCs were isolated from 7.5 to 10 ml of fresh peripheral blood by Ficoll-Paque density gradient centrifugation. Trizol reagent was used to extract total RNA, and RNA quality was then checked on an Agilent 2100 Bioanalyzer. The junction carries 21 bases between V and J, which are trimmed by 3 bases and 4 bases respectively. Including the terminal cysteine and phenylalanine, the CDR3 comprises 16 residues. Only CDR3 DNA remains: 48 bases, in frame from the first base. CDR1 and CDR2 were assigned from the germline V gene (reference sequence) as DFQATT and SNEGSKA.

The TCR beta CDR3 regions were amplified from RNA transcripts. For the first round of RT-PCR on the TCR CDR3, the HTBI primer set was used together with the Qiagen OneStep RT-PCR kit. Libraries were constructed in a second round of multiplex PCR, after which size selection and purification were carried out. Libraries were sequenced paired-end with 100 bp reads on an Illumina HiSeq2000. Per the original workflow: SOAPnuke was used to process the raw data, throwing out any read that contained adapters or uncalled bases, had a mean Phred below 15, or lacked an exact constant-primer or identifier match. COPE v1.2.5 was used to merge high-quality paired reads, and clonotypes were defined as unique nucleotide sequences. Clonotypes were aligned to IMGT TRBV, TRBD and TRBJ reference segments using MiTCR v1.1. The analysis included only V-J combinations with a frequency above 0.0001, which together covered around 99% of the repertoires. A TCS score was defined as the ratio of F50 (clonal expansion) to E x V (chaos), with BLOSUM62-based TCRdist applied between CDR3 peptides within each V-J. Welch's t-statistics and random forest reduced around 520 V-J features to 13, which were used in a naive Bayes classifier (R e1071). TCRdb trimmed public reads at Q25 via fastp, called clones via MiXCR and kept in-frame beta chains. Each CDR3 protein gets just one entry, which takes the most common genes and DNA from the rows behind it. TCRdb's processing, not the authors' own work, is the source of the V and J calls. This sample has some 440,000 distinct CDR3 sequences in its table, and approximately 15% of those were observed once. Jointly, the top ten make up roughly 13% of the sample.

What the work shows at the level of the full study, not this receptor alone: Blood samples also contained most of the expanded thyroid clonotypes (frequency above 0.001), which suggests that blood repertoires may reflect thyroid immune responses. In cross-validation, a model built on a 13 V-J signature told ophthalmopathy apart from stable hyperthyroidism with under 90% sensitivity and about 81% specificity, and in testing the same model reached 80%/75%. No statistical method was used to set the sample size in advance, and investigators knew the group allocation. In validation, the model predicted progression to ophthalmopathy a median of about 6.8 months before onset, with about 64% sensitivity and nearly 75% specificity.

The chain was built from TRBV20-1 and TRBJ2-5; no D gene call is confident. The sample taken for sequencing was blood. This clonotype was obtained from a woman aged 18-35 years with Graves' hyperthyroidism. The DNA is as follows: TGCAGTGCTAGTTTCCTTTTTGGACCCTTAGGAGAGACCCAGTACTTC. Translated, this is CSASFLFGPLGETQYF.